This entry lists 26 T cell receptor beta chains sequenced from one sample in a study of cytomegalovirus exposure and HLA in healthy donors (TCRdb year 2017). Library generation was performed with the immunoSEQ multiplex PCR assay. The multiplex PCR relied on a mix of 60 forward primers for TCR Vbeta segments and 13 reverse primers for TCR Jbeta segments. This immuneACCESS table, as held by TCRdb, lists in-frame sequences with V and J called but not all clones. Of the missing ones, under half trace to an unresolved V gene in checked studies; the others have no known cause. The sample has about 170,000 clones on record, roughly 80% of them singletons. Over 2% of the sample belongs to the ten largest clones. Sequenced: PBMCs. The source of these receptors is a female donor in good health and CMV-seronegative.

Only one count was recorded for this clone. The CDR3 sequence: CASSRDRDEKLFF. In nucleotides, the CDR3 is TGCGCCAGCAGCCGTGACAGGGACGAAAAACTGTTTTTT. The chain is built from TRBV5-1 and TRBJ1-4, with TRBD1 identical over 7 bases. The germline V gene encodes CDR1 SGHRS and CDR2 YFSETQ. The V gene end was trimmed by 4 bases and the J gene end by 8 bases; junction bases not matched to a gene: 5. This CDR3 is built from 13 residues.

J is TRBJ2-2 and V is TRBV27; 8 bases align to TRBD2. CDR3 length: 15 residues. The J segment lost 7 bases and the V segment lost 6 bases, leaving 10 bases of the junction unmatched. Germline V gene sequence: CDR1 MNHEY, CDR2 SMNVEV (reference sequence). CDR3 protein: CASRQNSGVGGELFF. The CDR3, as DNA: TGTGCCAGCAGGCAGAATAGCGGGGTAGGCGGGGAGCTGTTTTTT.

The V and J genes are TRBV18 and TRBJ1-2; D gene ambiguous. Germline assignment: CDR1 KGHSH and CDR2 LQKENI. V lost 0 bases and J lost 4, with 9 bases in between. The CDR3 totals 14 residues. The CDR3 spells CASSPPTSGYGYTF. In DNA form, the CDR3 reads TGTGCCAGCTCACCACCGACATCCGGCTATGGCTACACCTTC.

V is TRBV7-9 and J is TRBJ2-6, with 8 bases fitting TRBD2. The CDR3 runs 17 residues. CDR1 SEHNR and CDR2 FQNEAQ come from the germline V gene (reference sequence). J gave up 0 bases and V 5 bases, and 6 bases lay outside the gene matches. CDR3 sequence (DNA): TGTGCCAGCAGCCCCAGCGGGGGCGCCTCTGGGGCCAACGTCCTGACTTTC. This sequence encodes CASSPSGGASGANVLTF.

The chain employs TRBV25-1 and TRBJ2-5, with D possibly TRBD2 on 6 matching bases. V lost 3 bases and J 4 bases, leaving 9 bases between the germline ends. Per the germline V gene, CDR1 is MGHDK and CDR2 is SYGVNS. The CDR3 is 13 residues long. CDR3: CASSEPGRETQYF. CDR3 in DNA: TGTGCCAGCAGTGAGCCCGGGAGAGAGACCCAGTACTTC. The complete variable domain, with remaining parts taken from reference TRBV25-1 and TRBJ2-5, reads EADIYQTPRYLVIGTGKKITLECSQTMGHDKMYWYQQDPGMELHLIHYSYGVNSTEKGDLSSESTVSRIRTEHFPLTLESARPSHTSQYLCASSEPGRETQYFGPGTRLLVL.

The chain combines TRBV30 with TRBJ2-7; D might be TRBD1 (6 bases). Trimming took 0 bases from V and 6 from J, leaving 15 bases between them. From germline, CDR1 is GTSNPN and CDR2 SVGIG (reference sequence). This CDR3 has 14 amino acids. The CDR3 nucleotides read TGTGCCTGGAGTGTACAGGGTCCCAGGGGCGAGCAGTACTTC. It codes for CAWSVQGPRGEQYF.

The chain employs TRBV19 and TRBJ1-2, with TRBD1 as a possible D gene (6 bases). Trimming took off 5 bases at V and 4 bases at J, with 17 bases between the two ends. Germline V gene lookup returns CDR1 LNHDA and CDR2 SQIVND (reference sequence). The CDR3 extends over 15 amino acids. The CDR3 coding sequence is TGTGCCAGTAGTGTATCCGGGACAATCTCCTATGGCTACACCTTC. Its protein product is CASSVSGTISYGYTF.

This clone was counted between two and nine times. The chain has TRBV9 and TRBJ2-7; D remains unclear. V was shortened by 4 bases and J by 0 bases, with 11 bases between the two germline ends. The CDR3 consists of 14 residues. Germline assignment: CDR1 SGDLS and CDR2 YYNGEE. The CDR3, as DNA: TGTGCCAGCAGCTCCAGCTGGGCCTCCTACGAGCAGTACTTC. Protein: CASSSSWASYEQYF.

The chain combines TRBV5-1 with TRBJ2-7; 12 nucleotides line up with TRBD2. Trimming removed 2 bases from V and 3 bases from J; junction bases left unmatched: 9. The CDR3 is 17 residues long. In germline, CDR1 is SGHRS, CDR2 YFSETQ. CDR3 residues: CASSFTTSGGTHYEQYF. The CDR3 coding sequence is TGCGCCAGCAGCTTCACGACTAGCGGGGGAACCCACTACGAGCAGTACTTC.

The chain joins TRBV5-1 to TRBJ1-2, with 7 positions matching TRBD1. Looked up from germline, CDR1 is SGHRS and CDR2 is YFSETQ. This CDR3 contains 15 residues. V gave up 4 bases and J gave up 7 bases; unmatched junction bases: 13. As DNA, the CDR3 is TGCGCCAGCAGCCCCGACAGGGTCGTCGTGGGTGGCTACACCTTC. Amino acids: CASSPDRVVVGGYTF.

This clone has more than one count but fewer than ten. The V gene is TRBV6-1, the J gene TRBJ1-1; 8 bases fit TRBD1. In germline, CDR1 is MNHNS, CDR2 SASEGT. The V and J ends lost 6 bases and 2 bases, in that order; junction bases with no gene match: 5. The CDR3 covers 14 residues. The CDR3 protein is CASRLTGANTEAFF. The CDR3 DNA follows: TGTGCCAGCAGACTGACAGGGGCAAACACTGAAGCTTTCTTT.

J is TRBJ1-4 and V is TRBV6-5, with D possibly matching TRBD1 (5 bases). This CDR3 contains 15 residues. Germline V lookup: CDR1 MNHEY, CDR2 SVGAGI. Trimming cost V 6 bases and J 1 base, with 12 bases left between them. CDR3 loop: CASSRRQLTNEKLFF. The CDR3 DNA follows: TGTGCCAGCAGCCGCCGACAGTTAACTAATGAAAAACTGTTTTTT.

The V call is TRBV5-1, the J call TRBJ2-2, with no clear D. This CDR3 is built from 14 residues. Germline values: CDR1 SGHRS, CDR2 YFSETQ. With 1 base removed from V and 4 bases from J, the gap between germline ends came to 8 bases. CDR3 region: CASSLFGLTGELFF. The DNA for the CDR3 is TGCGCCAGCAGCTTGTTTGGGCTCACCGGGGAGCTGTTTTTT.

The rearrangement links TRBV2 to TRBJ2-2; 7 nucleotides match TRBD1. The CDR3 has 17 amino acids. Trimming took 7 bases from V and 0 from J; bases not matched to a gene: 11. From germline, CDR1 is SNHLY and CDR2 FYNNEI. CDR3: CASTTREGAANTGELFF. CDR3 coding DNA: TGTGCCAGCACCACCCGAGAGGGGGCTGCGAACACCGGGGAGCTGTTTTTT.

The J gene is TRBJ2-7, the V gene TRBV27; 7 nucleotides match TRBD1. The V and J ends lost 6 bases and 4 bases, in that order; junction bases with no gene match: 6. The CDR3 totals 13 residues. From germline, CDR1 is MNHEY and CDR2 SMNVEV (reference sequence). In DNA, the CDR3 is TGTGCCAGCAGCCGACAGGGAAAGTACGAGCAGTACTTC. Protein sequence: CASSRQGKYEQYF.

The V call is TRBV21-1, the J call TRBJ1-5; the table's D call of TRBD1 was not tested on the DNA. TRBV21-1 has pseudogene status. The CDR3 is 13 residues long. The CDR3 reads CASSADRGTPQHF. The CDR3 nucleotides are TGTGCCAGCAGCGCTGACAGGGGAACGCCCCAGCATTTT.

This clone has a handful of counts. The DNA of the CDR3 is TGTGCCAGCAGCTCAGTCCTGAACACCGGGGAGCTGTTTTTT. It is translated as CASSSVLNTGELFF. The chain links TRBV5-4 to TRBJ2-2, with D unclear. The CDR3 is 14 amino acids. In germline, CDR1 is SGHNT, CDR2 YYREEE (reference sequence). V was trimmed by 3 bases and J by 1 base, leaving 7 bases between them.

The chain couples TRBV6-6 to TRBJ2-2; tentatively, D is TRBD1 (6 bases). V was pared by 2 bases and J by 4 bases, with 14 bases between. Germline CDR1 and CDR2: MNHNY and SVGAGI (reference sequence). This CDR3 is 16 amino acids long. The CDR3 loop reads CASSYDTGSGTGELFF. DNA of the CDR3: TGTGCCAGCAGTTACGACACAGGGTCAGGCACCGGGGAGCTGTTTTTT.

This chain links TRBV27 with TRBJ1-5; 8 bases line up with TRBD1. This CDR3 has 14 residues. V shed 6 bases and J 4 bases; nucleotides not matched to a gene: 5. Germline CDR1 is MNHEY and CDR2 is SMNVEV (reference sequence). CDR3 protein: CASRAGGTNQPQHF. CDR3 nucleotide sequence: TGTGCCAGCAGGGCAGGGGGCACTAATCAGCCCCAGCATTTT.

The genes are TRBV5-4 and TRBJ1-3, with D maybe TRBD1 (5 bases). The CDR3 length is 14 residues. The V gene's germline CDR1 is SGHNT and CDR2 YYREEE (reference sequence). The V end lost 1 base, the J end lost 6 bases, and 11 bases lay between the germline ends. The CDR3 nucleotides read TGTGCCAGCAGCTTGAGATGGGGGGAAAACACCATATATTTT. Protein product: CASSLRWGENTIYF.

The chain joins TRBV11-2 to TRBJ2-7, with 7 bases fitting TRBD2. This CDR3 has 15 residues. V gave up 1 base and J gave up 4 bases; unmatched junction bases: 7. Germline V lookup: CDR1 SGHAT, CDR2 FQNNGV. In DNA form, the CDR3 reads TGTGCCAGCAGCTTAGCTGGCGGGGGAGAATACGAGCAGTACTTC. Translation gives CASSLAGGGEYEQYF.

Worth noting for this clone: The junction departs from the called germline gene at one end, perhaps through a read error. CDR3 coding DNA: TGTGCCAACAGCGTAGGGACAGGACTCAACTATGGCTACACCTTC. This codes for CANSVGTGLNYGYTF. The chain couples TRBV7-3 to TRBJ1-2; 8 bases match TRBD1. The CDR3 covers 15 residues. In germline, CDR1 is SGHTA, CDR2 FQGTGA. Drawing the rest from reference TRBV7-3 and TRBJ1-2, the complete variable domain is GAGVSQTPSNKVTEKGKYVELRCDPISGHTALYWYRQSLGQGPEFLIYFQGTGAADDSGLPNDRFFAVRPEGSVSTLKIQRTERGDSAVYLCANSVGTGLNYGYTFGSGTRLTVV.

The chain joins TRBV9 to TRBJ1-1; 8 nucleotides line up with TRBD1. Trimming took 0 bases from V and 6 from J; bases not matched to a gene: 4. The length of the CDR3 is 14 residues. Germline V gene data show CDR1 as SGDLS and CDR2 as YYNGEE. The CDR3 DNA follows: TGTGCCAGCAGCGTAGCGGCAGGGGGCTCTGAAGCTTTCTTT. Translating gives CASSVAAGGSEAFF.

V gene TRBV25-1 combines with J gene TRBJ1-4; 8 bases match TRBD1. The V gene's germline CDR1 is MGHDK and CDR2 SYGVNS. Unmatched junction bases numbered 5, after V lost 1 base and J lost 7 bases. This CDR3 spans 15 amino acids. Here the CDR3 reads CASSEWTGRFEKLFF. CDR3 bases: TGTGCCAGCAGTGAATGGACAGGGCGCTTTGAAAAACTGTTTTTT.

The V call is TRBV6-1, the J call TRBJ2-7; no definite D call. The V and J ends lost 8 bases and 2 bases respectively, with 16 bases between them. CDR3 length: 14 residues. Per germline, CDR1 MNHNS and CDR2 SASEGT. CDR3 sequence reads: CASRGESRTYEQYF. The CDR3 DNA reads TGTGCCAGCCGAGGTGAAAGCCGTACCTACGAGCAGTACTTC.

The chain combines TRBV27 with TRBJ2-7, with TRBD1 matching over 7 bases. CDR1 and CDR2 from the germline V gene are MNHEY and SMNVEV (reference sequence). The CDR3 has 14 residues. V lost 3 bases, J lost 3 bases, and 5 bases stayed unmatched. CDR3 sequence reads: CASSFRDRDYEQYF. In DNA form, the CDR3 reads TGTGCCAGCAGTTTTAGGGACAGAGACTACGAGCAGTACTTC.